These T cell receptor beta chains were read from a single sample in a study of cytomegalovirus exposure and HLA in healthy donors. Assay: immunoSEQ multiplex PCR; the TCRdb copy retains only in-frame clones and omits some. The table includes over 150,000 clones, around 84% detected once. Sequencing input: PBMCs. The origin of the receptors is a woman aged 30 to 39 in good health and CMV-seropositive. The conserved cysteine and the conserved F or W are not part of the CDR3 here. The order of the fields is J gene, V gene, CDR3 protein.

>TRBJ2-1|TRBV6-1
ASSRGQGNEQF
>TRBJ1-4|TRBV6-1
ASSETGLEKLF
>TRBJ1-4|TRBV5-4
ASSPNRGSGEKLF
>TRBJ1-4|TRBV5-4
ASSRDRGGEKLF
>TRBJ1-2|TRBV28
ASTLQQGANYGYT
>TRBJ1-4|TRBV7-9
ASSALGDTEKLF
>TRBJ1-2|TRBV7-2
ASSLDRGRRGHGYT
>TRBJ1-2|TRBV6-4
ASSVGAIYGYT
>TRBJ2-7|TRBV2
ASIEREGGEQY
>TRBJ1-5|TRBV7-2
ASSLYFRGTDQPQH
>TRBJ2-2|TRBV6-5
AISSEGRGGELF
>TRBJ2-7|TRBV27
ASSRTGVYEQY
>TRBJ1-5|TRBV7-6
ASSSSGSHQPQH
>TRBJ2-7|TRBV6-5
ASRRSGSSTYEQY
>TRBJ1-1|TRBV5-1
ASSLDPGITEAF
>TRBJ1-5|TRBV28
ASSSLQGPGQPQH
>TRBJ2-7|TRBV7-8
ASSLFQGVRGEQY
>TRBJ2-1|TRBV7-9
ASSLGLAGNEQF
>TRBJ2-7|TRBV28
ASSLPGTGRYEQY